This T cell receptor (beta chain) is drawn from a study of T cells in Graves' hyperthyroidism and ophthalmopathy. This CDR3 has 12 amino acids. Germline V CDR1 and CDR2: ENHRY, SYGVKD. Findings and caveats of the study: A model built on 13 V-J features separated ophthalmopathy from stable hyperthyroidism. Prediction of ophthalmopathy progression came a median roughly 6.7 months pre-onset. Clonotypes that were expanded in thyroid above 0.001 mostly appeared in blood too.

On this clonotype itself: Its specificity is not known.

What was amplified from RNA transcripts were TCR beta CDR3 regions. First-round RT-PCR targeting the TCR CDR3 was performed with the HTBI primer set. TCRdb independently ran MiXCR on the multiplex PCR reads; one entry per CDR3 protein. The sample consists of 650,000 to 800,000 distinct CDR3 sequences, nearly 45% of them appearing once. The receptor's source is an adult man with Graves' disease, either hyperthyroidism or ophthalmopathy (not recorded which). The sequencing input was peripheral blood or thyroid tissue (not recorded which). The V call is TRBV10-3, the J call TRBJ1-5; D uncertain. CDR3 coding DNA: TGTGCTAGAGGCCAGAACAATCAGCCCCAGCATTTT. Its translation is CARGQNNQPQHF.